The next 21 T cell receptor beta chains were all read from a single sample in a study of naive and memory T cell subsets. Regarding the study as a whole: Naive repertoires, especially CD8, held a few larger clonotypes, possibly memory cells re-expressing CD45RA.

An equimolar mix of two oligonucleotides served as the beta constant-region primer for TRBC1 and TRBC2. Four rounds of PCR amplified the ligated cDNA using nested alpha and beta constant-region primers plus SP2. TCRdb itself ran the UMI-ligation and nested PCR reads through MiXCR, one entry per CDR3 protein. Among some 82,000 distinct CDR3 sequences, about 11% were seen once, and the ten largest hold approximately 0.14%. These receptors lack a known antigen. Sequenced: naive CD4+ T cells from blood. All receptors derive from a human donor in good health.

The chain is built from TRBV29-1 and TRBJ2-4; D is uncertain. Germline CDR1 is SQVTM and CDR2 is ANQGSEA. Trimming stripped 0 bases from V and 7 bases from J, with 7 bases between. This CDR3 is 12 amino acids long. CDR3 DNA sequence: TGCAGCGTTGAAGATCTGGTGAACATTCAGTACTTC. Encoded protein: CSVEDLVNIQYF. Drawing the rest from reference TRBV29-1 and TRBJ2-4, the complete variable domain is SAVISQKPSRDICQRGTSLTIQCQVDSQVTMMFWYRQQPGQSLTLIATANQGSEATYESGFVIDKFPISRPNLTFSTLTVSNMSPEDSSIYLCSVEDLVNIQYFGAGTRLSVL.

This clonotype occurred a few times. The V call is TRBV20-1, the J call TRBJ2-2; D gene unclear. V dropped 0 bases and J dropped 3 bases, with 5 bases sitting between them. Germline loops: CDR1 DFQATT, CDR2 SNEGSKA (reference sequence). This CDR3 spans 13 amino acids. The CDR3 DNA is TGCAGTGCTAGAGAAGGCTACACCGGGGAGCTGTTTTTT. It codes for CSAREGYTGELFF.

The V call is TRBV7-2, the J call TRBJ1-4, with TRBD1 matching 8 bases. Trimming cost V 4 bases and J 3 bases; bases outside gene matches: 7. CDR3 length equals 16 residues. The V gene's germline CDR1 is SGHTA and CDR2 FQGNSA. CDR3 coding DNA: TGTGCCAGCAGCTCCTCAGGGGGCCGAGCTAATGAAAAACTGTTTTTT. This encodes CASSSSGGRANEKLFF.

The chain has TRBV28 and TRBJ2-7, with 12 bases that match TRBD2. Germline loops: CDR1 MDHEN, CDR2 SYDVKM. V lost 9 bases and J lost 4; bases outside the gene matches: 7. The CDR3 covers 14 residues. CDR3 bases: TGTGCCAGTAGACTAGCGGGGGCCGCGTACGAGCAGTACTTC. It yields the protein CASRLAGAAYEQYF. Together with reference TRBV28 and TRBJ2-7, the CDR3 gives the full variable domain: DVKVTQSSRYLVKRTGEKVFLECVQDMDHENMFWYRQDPGLGLRLIYFSYDVKMKEKGDIPEGYSVSREKKERFSLILESASTNQTSMYLCASRLAGAAYEQYFGPGTRLTVT.

This clonotype was detected ten times or more. V usage is TRBV5-4 and J usage is TRBJ2-1; tentatively, D is TRBD2 (5 bases). CDR3 length: 15 residues. Per the germline V gene, CDR1 is SGHNT and CDR2 is YYREEE (reference sequence). Trimming removed 4 bases at V and 6 bases at J, with 17 bases between. Here the CDR3 DNA reads TGTGCCAGCAGCCTAAGGACTGCCCGGGCCAATGAGCAGTTCTTC. It specifies CASSLRTARANEQFF.

This rearrangement joins TRBV14 to TRBJ2-7; D gene unclear. V lost 3 bases to trimming and J lost 6 bases, with 12 bases between them. The germline gives CDR1 SGHDN, CDR2 FVKESK. This CDR3 has 13 amino acids. The CDR3 loop is CASSQALPSEQYF. DNA for the CDR3: TGTGCCAGCAGCCAGGCCCTACCGAGCGAGCAGTACTTC.

The chain recombines TRBV20-1 with TRBJ2-1, with D uncertain. In germline, CDR1 is DFQATT, CDR2 SNEGSKA (reference sequence). V was pared by 1 base and J by 5 bases, with 9 bases between. The CDR3 has 13 amino acids. CDR3 nucleotides: TGCAGTGCTAGAGGGAACAGAAACAATGAGCAGTTCTTC. Residues: CSARGNRNNEQFF.

J is TRBJ2-3 and V is TRBV30; D is ambiguous. CDR3 length: 11 amino acids. Trimming removed 2 bases at V and 6 bases at J, with 6 bases between. Germline V lookup: CDR1 GTSNPN, CDR2 SVGIG (reference sequence). The CDR3 sequence: CAWSSKDTQYF. The DNA of the CDR3 is TGTGCCTGGAGTTCGAAGGATACGCAGTATTTT. Full variable domain (missing parts from reference TRBV30 and TRBJ2-3): SQTIHQWPATLVQPVGSPLSLECTVEGTSNPNLYWYRQAAGRGLQLLFYSVGIGQISSEVPQNLSASRPQDRQFILSSKKLLLSDSGFYLCAWSSKDTQYFGPGTRLTVL.

V and J are TRBV27 and TRBJ1-1; D is unclear. This CDR3 spans 14 amino acids. V lost 5 bases and J 1 base, leaving 11 bases between the germline ends. The germline V gene has CDR1 MNHEY and CDR2 SMNVEV (reference sequence). CDR3 DNA: TGTGCCAGCAGTCGACATGCCCAGAACACTGAAGCTTTCTTT. The encoded protein is CASSRHAQNTEAFF.

The chain couples TRBV29-1 to TRBJ2-3, with 7 bases lining up with TRBD2. Germline loops: CDR1 SQVTM, CDR2 ANQGSEA. The CDR3 spans 12 residues. V shed 4 bases and J 5 bases; nucleotides not matched to a gene: 3. The CDR3 nucleotides are TGCAGCGTTGGGGGGGGGGGAGATACGCAGTATTTT. Translation: CSVGGGGDTQYF.

This clonotype was observed a few times. The CDR3 region has the DNA TGTGCCTGGAGTAGTTGGAACACCGGGGAGCTGTTTTTT. Amino acids: CAWSSWNTGELFF. The chain couples TRBV30 to TRBJ2-2, with D unclear. This CDR3 region has 13 residues. V lost 2 bases to trimming and J lost 1 base, with 5 bases between them. The V gene's germline CDR1 is GTSNPN and CDR2 SVGIG (reference sequence).

The rearrangement links TRBV7-8 to TRBJ2-2; D gene ambiguous. Per the germline V gene, CDR1 is SGHVS and CDR2 is FQNEAQ. The CDR3 runs 13 residues. With 5 bases removed from V and 5 bases from J, the gap between germline ends came to 9 bases. The CDR3 sequence is CASSQRLTGELFF. The CDR3 bases are TGTGCCAGCAGCCAACGGCTTACCGGGGAGCTGTTTTTT. Looking up the rest from reference TRBV7-8 and TRBJ2-2 gives the full variable domain: GAGVSQSPRYKVAKRGQDVALRCDPISGHVSLFWYQQALGQGPEFLTYFQNEAQLDKSGLPSDRFFAERPEGSVSTLKIQRTQQEDSAVYLCASSQRLTGELFFGEGSRLTVL.

Many counts were recorded for this clonotype. CDR3 protein: CATSRTGGSGELFF. Written as DNA, the CDR3 is TGTGCCACCAGTCGGACAGGGGGGTCCGGGGAGCTGTTTTTT. This rearrangement joins TRBV24-1 to TRBJ2-2; 10 nucleotides align to TRBD1. The CDR3 is 14 residues long. V shed 6 bases, J shed 6 bases, and the junction held 3 bases outside the gene matches. Germline lookup yields CDR1 KGHDR and CDR2 SFDVKD.

The chain uses TRBV7-2 and TRBJ1-6; 10 nucleotides line up with TRBD1. After removal of 3 bases from V and 4 bases from J, the junction contained 6 bases not matched to a gene. The germline gives CDR1 SGHTA, CDR2 FQGNSA. The CDR3 spans 17 residues. CDR3 region: CASSFAGTGVYNSPLHF. In DNA form, the CDR3 reads TGTGCCAGCAGCTTTGCCGGGACAGGGGTGTATAATTCACCCCTCCACTTT.

In this sample, this clonotype turned up a few times. The rearrangement links TRBV7-8 to TRBJ2-1; TRBD2 agrees at 13 bases. The CDR3 consists of 17 residues. Germline assignment: CDR1 SGHVS and CDR2 FQNEAQ. V shed 5 bases and J 12 bases; nucleotides not matched to a gene: 16. CDR3 loop: CASSTRTSGSLWWGQFF. CDR3 DNA: TGTGCCAGCAGCACCCGGACTAGCGGGAGCCTCTGGTGGGGGCAGTTCTTC.

In this sample, this clonotype turned up a few times. V and J are TRBV4-2 and TRBJ2-3; possible D gene TRBD2, 6 bases. The CDR3 runs 16 residues. The germline gives CDR1 LGHNA, CDR2 YNFKEQ. V was pared by 4 bases and J by 3 bases, with 17 bases between. The CDR3 loop reads CASSRGATGETDTQYF. The CDR3 DNA reads as TGTGCCAGCAGCCGCGGAGCCACGGGGGAAACAGATACGCAGTATTTT.

The V and J genes are TRBV2 and TRBJ2-1; no clear D. V lost 6 bases and J lost 4, with 13 bases in between. Germline CDR1 and CDR2: SNHLY and FYNNEI. The CDR3 length is 14 residues. CDR3 coding DNA: TGTGCCAGCAGACCGGGCACGGCTTACAATGAGCAGTTCTTC. Its protein is CASRPGTAYNEQFF.

This clonotype occurred a few times. The chain links TRBV7-2 to TRBJ2-3, with 9 bases aligning to TRBD2. Germline V gene sequence: CDR1 SGHTA, CDR2 FQGNSA. The length of the CDR3 is 18 residues. V dropped 5 bases and J dropped 0; count of bases not matched to a gene: 12. Here the CDR3 reads CASSLGRPGLASTDTQYF. In nucleotides, the CDR3 is TGTGCCAGCAGCCTTGGGCGTCCGGGACTAGCCAGCACAGATACGCAGTATTTT.

V is TRBV5-1 and J is TRBJ2-3; TRBD2 agrees at 9 bases. The CDR3 runs to 15 residues. Germline V gene lookup returns CDR1 SGHRS and CDR2 YFSETQ. Trimming at V came to 2 bases and at J to 1 base, leaving 2 bases not matched to a gene. In DNA, the CDR3 is TGCGCCAGCAGCTTATGGACTAGCGGCACAGATACGCAGTATTTT. Its translation: CASSLWTSGTDTQYF. The full variable domain, rest sourced from reference TRBV5-1 and TRBJ2-3, is KAGVTQTPRYLIKTRGQQVTLSCSPISGHRSVSWYQQTPGQGLQFLFEYFSETQRNKGNFPGRFSGRQFSNSRSEMNVSTLELGDSALYLCASSLWTSGTDTQYFGPGTRLTVL.

In its sample, this clonotype was seen many times. This chain's CDR3 is CASSLVGNYNEQFF. For the CDR3, the DNA is TGTGCCAGCAGTTTAGTCGGGAACTACAATGAGCAGTTCTTC. The genes are TRBV12-3 or TRBV12-4 and TRBJ2-1, with D perhaps TRBD2 (5 bases). The V end lost 1 base, the J end lost 3 bases, and 7 bases lay between the germline ends. CDR3 length equals 14 residues.

The rearrangement links TRBV30 to TRBJ1-2; D is undetermined. The CDR3 spans 12 residues. V was trimmed by 2 bases and J by 4 bases, leaving 8 bases between them. Per the germline V gene, CDR1 is GTSNPN and CDR2 is SVGIG (reference sequence). The chain's CDR3 is CAWSMQSYGYTF. CDR3 nucleotide sequence: TGTGCCTGGAGTATGCAGAGCTATGGCTACACCTTC.